This T cell receptor beta chain was sequenced during a study of T cell repertoires in cytomegalovirus infection. Via MiXCR, TCRdb re-called the reads, giving one row per CDR3 protein. Among some 200,000 distinct CDR3 sequences listed, approximately 19% were seen once. Germline CDR1 is MNHEY and CDR2 is SVGEGT. Trimming shortened V by 6 bases and J by 0 bases, and 9 bases separated the two germline ends. The CDR3 runs 14 residues. This clonotype came up a few times. The chain uses TRBV6-2 or TRBV6-3 and TRBJ2-1; D gene uncertain. The receptor's source is a human donor in good health (CMV status not recorded). Some clones in this sample may be carry-over from other donors' samples. The specimen sequenced was PBMCs. This chain's CDR3 is CASSYDLSYNEQFF. As DNA, the CDR3 is TGTGCCAGCAGCTATGACCTCTCCTACAATGAGCAGTTCTTC.